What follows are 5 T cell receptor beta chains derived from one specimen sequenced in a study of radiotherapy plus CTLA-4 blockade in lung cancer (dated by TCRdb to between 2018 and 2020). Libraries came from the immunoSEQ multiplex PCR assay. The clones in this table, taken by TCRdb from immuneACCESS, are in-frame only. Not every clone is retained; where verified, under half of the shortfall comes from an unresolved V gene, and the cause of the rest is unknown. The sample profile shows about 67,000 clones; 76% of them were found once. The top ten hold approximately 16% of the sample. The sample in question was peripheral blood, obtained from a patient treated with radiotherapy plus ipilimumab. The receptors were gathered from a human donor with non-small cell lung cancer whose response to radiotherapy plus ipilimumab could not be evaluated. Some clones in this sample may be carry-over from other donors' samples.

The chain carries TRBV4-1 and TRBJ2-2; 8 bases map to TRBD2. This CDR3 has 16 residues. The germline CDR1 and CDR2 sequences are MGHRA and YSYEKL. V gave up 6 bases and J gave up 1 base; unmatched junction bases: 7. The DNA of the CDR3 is TGCGCCAGCAGGGAATTGAGCGGGGGGAACACCGGGGAGCTGTTTTTT. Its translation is CASRELSGGNTGELFF.

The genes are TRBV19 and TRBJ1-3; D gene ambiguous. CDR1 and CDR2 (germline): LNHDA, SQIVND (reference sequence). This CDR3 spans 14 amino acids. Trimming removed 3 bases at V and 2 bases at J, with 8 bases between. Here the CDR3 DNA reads TGTGCCAGTAGTATCAGGCAGACTGGAAACACCATATATTTT. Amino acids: CASSIRQTGNTIYF.

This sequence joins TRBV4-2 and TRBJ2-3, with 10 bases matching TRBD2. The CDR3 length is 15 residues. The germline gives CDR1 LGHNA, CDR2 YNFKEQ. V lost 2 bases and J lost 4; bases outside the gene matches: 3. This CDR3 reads CASSQQRGGSDTQYF. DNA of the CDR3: TGTGCCAGCAGCCAACAGCGGGGGGGTTCAGATACGCAGTATTTT.

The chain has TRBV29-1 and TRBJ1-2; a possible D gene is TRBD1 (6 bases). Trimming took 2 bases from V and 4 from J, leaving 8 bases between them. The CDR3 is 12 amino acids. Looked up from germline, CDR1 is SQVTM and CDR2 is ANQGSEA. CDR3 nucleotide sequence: TGCAGCGTTGAAAAGGACAGCTATGGCTACACCTTC. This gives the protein CSVEKDSYGYTF.

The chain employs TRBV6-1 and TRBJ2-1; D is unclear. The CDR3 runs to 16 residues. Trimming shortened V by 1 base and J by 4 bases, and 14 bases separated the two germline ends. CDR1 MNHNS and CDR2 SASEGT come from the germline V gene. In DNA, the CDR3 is TGTGCCAGCAGTGAAGGCCCCCAGGAACGTTACAATGAGCAGTTCTTC. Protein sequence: CASSEGPQERYNEQFF.